These 5 T cell receptor beta chains share one sample of origin, sequenced in a study of regulatory T cells in long-lasting Graves disease. The TCR beta library used iRepertoire HTBI primers with Arm-PCR amplification of CDR3. In TCRdb, the multiplex PCR reads were re-called with MiXCR into one record per CDR3 protein. The data contain approximately 400,000 distinct CDR3 sequences, less than 25% of them seen just once; the ten biggest clones take up around 20%. The time point: persistent/refractory GD, antithyroid drugs over 5 years with positive TRAb. Isolated PBMC RNA provided the starting material for the TCR library. The sequences come from peripheral blood mononuclear cells (PBMCs), collected when the disease was refractory, from a patient treated with antithyroid drugs. These receptors were taken from a female donor with Graves disease.

This clonotype has a count of ten or more. The CDR3 DNA follows: TGTGCCAGCAGTTTATCCCCCTACGAGCAGTACTTC. Amino acids: CASSLSPYEQYF. The chain carries TRBV12-3 or TRBV12-4 and TRBJ2-7, with D unclear. This CDR3 is 12 amino acids long. Trimming pared 2 bases from V and 2 bases from J, leaving 4 bases between.

This clonotype has just a few counts. V gene TRBV20-1 combines with J gene TRBJ1-2; D possibly corresponds to TRBD1 (6 bases). Germline V gives CDR1 DFQATT, CDR2 SNEGSKA (reference sequence). The CDR3 covers 13 residues. V was trimmed by 0 bases and J by 2 bases, leaving 7 bases between them. The CDR3 sequence: CSARDDRNYGYTF. The CDR3 DNA is TGCAGTGCTAGAGACGACAGGAACTATGGCTACACCTTC.

This clonotype occurred many times. The chain links TRBV12-5 to TRBJ2-7, with D uncertain. The CDR3 is 16 residues long. Trimming removed 4 bases at V and 0 bases at J, with 16 bases between. Germline-derived CDR1 and CDR2 are LGHNT and FRNRAP. Here the CDR3 DNA reads TGTGCTAGTGGTTCTCGGGCGCGCGACTCCTCCTACGAGCAGTACTTC. This gives the protein CASGSRARDSSYEQYF.

This clonotype came up a few times. The CDR3, as DNA: TGCAGTGCTAGAAGGGGAACAGGGACGGGGAACACTGAAGCTTTCTTT. This translates into CSARRGTGTGNTEAFF. The chain carries TRBV20-1 and TRBJ1-1; D perhaps matches TRBD1 (6 bases). With 2 bases removed from V and 1 base from J, the gap between germline ends came to 17 bases. CDR3 length: 16 amino acids. The germline V gene has CDR1 DFQATT and CDR2 SNEGSKA (reference sequence).

This clonotype was counted ten times or more. The J gene is TRBJ2-7, the V gene TRBV10-1; weak D call: TRBD1 (6 bases). Germline V gene lookup returns CDR1 WNHNN and CDR2 SYGVQD (reference sequence). Trimming removed 10 bases at V and 7 bases at J, with 20 bases between. There are 13 residues in the CDR3. The CDR3 sequence is CATILRETGEQYF. In DNA form, the CDR3 reads TGCGCCACCATACTGAGAGAAACAGGGGAGCAGTACTTC.